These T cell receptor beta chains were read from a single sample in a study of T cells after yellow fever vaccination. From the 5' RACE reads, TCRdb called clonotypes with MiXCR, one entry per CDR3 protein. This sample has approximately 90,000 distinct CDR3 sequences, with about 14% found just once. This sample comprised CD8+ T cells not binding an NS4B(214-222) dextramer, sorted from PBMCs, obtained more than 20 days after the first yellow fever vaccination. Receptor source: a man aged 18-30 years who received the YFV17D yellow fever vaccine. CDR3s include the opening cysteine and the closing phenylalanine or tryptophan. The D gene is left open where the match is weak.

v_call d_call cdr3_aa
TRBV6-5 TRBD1 CASSYSTGGGKTQYF
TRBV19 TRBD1 CASEPPVAYRADATGAFF
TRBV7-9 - CASSSPPTGFRYNEQFF
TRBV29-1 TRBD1 CSVEVKDRESSGANVLTF
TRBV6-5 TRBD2 CASADSLAGVYEQYF
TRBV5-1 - CASSSTRGLTEAFF
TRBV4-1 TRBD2 CASSPLGGTNEQFF
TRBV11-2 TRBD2 CASSSPIGAGASTDTQYF
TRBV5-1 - CASRDPAHTEAFF
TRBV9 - CASSPRLGANVLTF
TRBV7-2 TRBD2 CASSRTSEPYNEQFF
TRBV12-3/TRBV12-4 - CASSLVGPWQTQYF
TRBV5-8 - CASSFQRNTGELFF
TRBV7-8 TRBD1 CASSLETGANTGELFF
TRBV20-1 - CSTSPGLGEQFF
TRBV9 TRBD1 CASSRSDRVNGYTF
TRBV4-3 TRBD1 CASSQGQGTKNIQYF
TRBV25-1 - CASSEFLSNTGELFF
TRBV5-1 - CASSQFTVNTEAFF
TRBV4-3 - CASSQEGGEQYF
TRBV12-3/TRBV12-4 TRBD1 CASTPGGYTDTQYF
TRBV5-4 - CASSSSGNTEAFF
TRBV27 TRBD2 CASSLAGGLETQYF
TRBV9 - CASSGSSGNTIYF
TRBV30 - CAWEQGALADTQYF
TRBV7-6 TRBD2 CASSLGGGQETQYF
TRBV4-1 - CASSQEWTSTDTQYF
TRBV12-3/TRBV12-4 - CASTQTLSTDTQYF
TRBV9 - CASSVLGTGELFF
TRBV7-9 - CASSSPKDSPYNEQFF
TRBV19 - CASIPPGLNQPQHF
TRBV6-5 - CASSYSNQGSRTDTQYF
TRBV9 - CASSVAGGGLNTDTQYF
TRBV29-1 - CSVGTFWRNLYEQYF
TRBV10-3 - CAISESLGNSYEQYF
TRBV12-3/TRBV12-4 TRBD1 CASSDRGGNTIYF
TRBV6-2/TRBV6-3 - CASSLTLGGANVLTF
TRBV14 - CASSPPGSFESNQPQHF
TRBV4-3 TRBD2 CASSQYETSGGTDTQYF
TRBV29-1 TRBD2 CSVEGLAGADEHFF
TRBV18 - CASSPPRQLNEQFF
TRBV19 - CASSIGGQQFF
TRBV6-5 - CASSVATGELFF
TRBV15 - CATKDGPYGYTF
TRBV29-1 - CSVEEEGAGETQYF
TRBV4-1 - CASSQDSGDIGETQYF
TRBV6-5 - CASSYNGVNTGELFF
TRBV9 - CASSPPTRLNGNDEQFF
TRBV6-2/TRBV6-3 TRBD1 CASSIQGLSQNEQFF
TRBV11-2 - CASSSRTGGSPLHF
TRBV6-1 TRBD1 CATRTGNSGEQFF
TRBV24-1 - CATSDLRGPPDTQYF
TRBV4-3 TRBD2 CASSQDPGTSQETQYF
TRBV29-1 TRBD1 CSVEVGDRGSSNIQYF